This T cell receptor beta chain is from a study of blood T cell repertoires in COVID-19. The V and J ends lost 3 bases and 0 bases respectively, with 2 bases between them. The CDR3 runs 12 residues. The assay was immunoSEQ multiplex PCR, and TCRdb's table has in-frame clones only and misses some. The sample has roughly 140,000 clones; around 88% are singletons. This sequence originates from a human donor in a cohort sampled during active COVID-19. The rearrangement joins TRBV12-3 or TRBV12-4 to TRBJ1-1; D remains ambiguous. Sequencing used peripheral blood. The CDR3 reads CASSFLNTEAFF. The CDR3 DNA sequence: TGTGCCAGCAGTTTCTTGAACACTGAAGCTTTCTTT.